The present TCR beta chain was sequenced within a study of graft-versus-host responses after intestinal transplantation. Across the study: Recipients got multivisceral, liver-intestinal, or isolated intestinal transplants.

General observations from the study: GvH clones were found in recipient marrow; some appeared first in ileum or blood.

Assay used: immunoSEQ multiplex PCR; TCRdb lists only in-frame clones, some missing. The sample has about 25,000 clones, about 92% seen once; the top ten hold 0.5% to 0.65%. As concerns this clone: Antigen: not known.

This CDR3 has 15 amino acids. Germline CDR1 reads SGHTA; CDR2 reads FQGTGA. V was shortened by 1 base and J by 6 bases, with 12 bases between the two germline ends. The genes are TRBV7-3 and TRBJ2-2; no definite D call. The source was PBMCs, collected 18 days after transplant. The clonotype originates from a human patient who received an intestinal transplant, so some T cells may come from the graft donor. CDR3 loop: CASSLRVRGAGELFF. Here the CDR3 DNA reads TGTGCCAGCAGCTTAAGGGTCCGTGGGGCCGGGGAGCTGTTTTTT.